These 32 T cell receptor beta chains share one sample of origin, sequenced in a study of blood T cell repertoires in COVID-19. The protocol was immunoSEQ multiplex PCR, while the TCRdb copy is restricted to in-frame clones and leaves out a portion. Among around 180,000 clones, 80% to 90% were seen once, and the ten largest hold around 21%. The sample consisted of peripheral blood. The source of these receptors is a man between 65 and 85 years old with active or convalescent COVID-19.

The V and J genes are TRBV18 and TRBJ2-3, with TRBD2 matching over 10 bases. V lost 0 bases to trimming and J lost 9 bases; unmatched junction nucleotides: 9. The V gene's germline CDR1 is KGHSH and CDR2 LQKENI. There are 16 residues in the CDR3. The CDR3 loop reads CASSPPSGRPGVTQYF. CDR3 coding DNA: TGTGCCAGCTCACCACCTAGCGGGAGGCCAGGCGTCACGCAGTATTTT.

The chain couples TRBV2 to TRBJ1-6; 7 nucleotides match TRBD1. The CDR3 covers 15 residues. Germline V CDR1 and CDR2: SNHLY, FYNNEI. Unmatched junction bases numbered 4, after V lost 7 bases and J lost 1 base. CDR3 sequence: CASTVDRSYNSPLHF. The CDR3 DNA follows: TGTGCCAGCACCGTGGACAGGTCCTATAATTCACCCCTCCACTTT. Complete variable domain (other parts from reference TRBV2 and TRBJ1-6): EPEVTQTPSHQVTQMGQEVILRCVPISNHLYFYWYRQILGQKVEFLVSFYNNEISEKSEIFDDQFSVERPDGSNFTLKIRSTKLEDSAMYFCASTVDRSYNSPLHFGNGTRLTVT.

V is TRBV9 and J is TRBJ2-7; 9 nucleotides match TRBD1. V trimming: 2 bases; J trimming: 5 bases; junction bases outside the gene matches: 8. From germline, CDR1 is SGDLS and CDR2 YYNGEE. This CDR3 contains 15 residues. Here the CDR3 DNA reads TGTGCCAGCAGCGTTACAGGGGGCCCTACCAACGAGCAGTACTTC. Amino acids: CASSVTGGPTNEQYF.

The CDR3 DNA is TGTGCCAGCAGTGTAGCTAGTAATATCGGGGAGCTGTTTTTT. It yields the protein CASSVASNIGELFF. The V gene is TRBV6-1, the J gene TRBJ2-2; D call uncertain. The germline V gene has CDR1 MNHNS and CDR2 SASEGT. Trimming cost V 4 bases and J 7 bases, with 13 bases left between them. This CDR3 is 14 amino acids long.

The chain couples TRBV18 to TRBJ2-2, with TRBD2 matching 8 bases. V was clipped by 2 bases and J by 4 bases; unmatched bases: 21. This CDR3 region has 21 residues. CDR1 is KGHSH and CDR2 is LQKENI in the germline V gene. CDR3 sequence reads: CASSPNLGGGRSGMSTGELFF. CDR3 DNA: TGTGCCAGCTCACCAAACCTTGGAGGCGGGAGGTCAGGGATGAGCACCGGGGAGCTGTTTTTT.

The rearrangement uses TRBV9 and TRBJ2-3; D may be TRBD1 (6 bases). This CDR3 contains 14 residues. Trimming removed 3 bases at V and 5 bases at J, with 13 bases between. Germline CDR1 reads SGDLS; CDR2 reads YYNGEE. The CDR3 nucleotides read TGTGCCAGCAGCGGTGGGGGCGCGGAAGATACGCAGTATTTT. Protein sequence: CASSGGGAEDTQYF.

Here the CDR3 DNA reads TGTGCCAGCAGGCTATCTCAGGGGCAGCCCCAGCATTTT. Translation gives CASRLSQGQPQHF. The V call is TRBV12-3 or TRBV12-4, the J call TRBJ1-5; D is perhaps TRBD1 (6 bases). The CDR3 covers 13 residues. V lost 6 bases to trimming and J lost 7 bases, with 13 bases between them.

V is TRBV5-1 and J is TRBJ2-1, with D perhaps matching TRBD2 (6 bases). The germline V and J ends were trimmed by 4 bases and 3 bases, with 11 bases remaining between them. Germline V CDR1 and CDR2: SGHRS, YFSETQ. CDR3 size: 14 residues. The chain's CDR3 is CASSREVYYNEQFF. CDR3 nucleotide sequence: TGCGCCAGCAGCAGGGAGGTCTACTACAATGAGCAGTTCTTC.

The sample holds a few counts of this clone. J is TRBJ1-1 and V is TRBV7-9, with D maybe TRBD1 (6 bases). Germline loops: CDR1 SEHNR, CDR2 FQNEAQ (reference sequence). Trimming removed 4 bases from V and 11 bases from J, with 17 bases in between. This CDR3 has 13 residues. CDR3 nucleotide sequence: TGTGCCAGCAGCTATGGGGGCCGCATGAGGGCTTTCTTT. Its protein is CASSYGGRMRAFF.

The V call is TRBV7-2, the J call TRBJ2-2; D call uncertain. The CDR3 consists of 14 residues. V lost 1 base to trimming and J lost 5 bases, with 8 bases between them. Germline V gene data show CDR1 as SGHTA and CDR2 as FQGNSA. The CDR3 DNA reads as TGTGCCAGCAGCTTAGTCCGCAGGACCGGGGAGCTGTTTTTT. Translating it yields CASSLVRRTGELFF.

The J gene is TRBJ2-7, the V gene TRBV7-6, with TRBD1 matching 9 bases. The CDR3 consists of 17 residues. With V trimmed by 4 bases and J by 0 bases, 10 bases remained unmatched. CDR1 is SGHVS and CDR2 is FNYEAQ in the germline V gene. The CDR3 region is CASSYPLDRGTSYEQYF. The CDR3, as DNA: TGTGCCAGCAGCTACCCCCTGGACAGGGGAACCTCCTACGAGCAGTACTTC.

For this clone: Additional DNA sequences in this sample encode the identical CDR3. The chain uses TRBV7-2 and TRBJ2-1; D is perhaps TRBD2 (5 bases). CDR1 and CDR2 from the germline V gene are SGHTA and FQGNSA. Deletions cut 0 bases from V and 0 bases from J, with 6 bases between. CDR3 length: 15 amino acids. This CDR3 is CASSLAGSSYNEQFF. As DNA, the CDR3 is TGTGCCAGCAGCTTAGCAGGGAGCTCCTACAATGAGCAGTTCTTC.

The genes are TRBV28 and TRBJ2-7; the match to TRBD1 covers 7 bases. The ends lost 4 bases at V and 3 bases at J; junction bases unmatched: 6. Germline V gene data show CDR1 as MDHEN and CDR2 as SYDVKM. The CDR3 extends over 14 amino acids. The CDR3 reads CASSSQDRIYEQYF. The CDR3, as DNA: TGTGCCAGCAGTTCGCAGGACAGGATCTACGAGCAGTACTTC.

This clone appeared a few times. One junction end disagrees with the germline gene, perhaps due to a read error. The sample has other DNA sequences that encode this CDR3 too. The chain recombines TRBV2 with TRBJ1-5; 11 nucleotides agree with TRBD1. Germline V gene sequence: CDR1 SNHLY, CDR2 FYNNEI. This CDR3 spans 15 amino acids. Written as DNA, the CDR3 is TGTGCCAGCAGGGAAGGGACAGGGGGTTATCAGCCCCAGCATTTT. Residues: CASREGTGGYQPQHF.

The rearrangement uses TRBV5-4 and TRBJ1-4, with TRBD1 identical over 9 bases. From germline, CDR1 is SGHNT and CDR2 YYREEE (reference sequence). The length of the CDR3 is 17 residues. Unmatched junction bases numbered 8, after V lost 1 base and J lost 4 bases. DNA for the CDR3: TGTGCCAGCAGCTTGTCCTGGAGGACAGGGGTTAATGAAAAACTGTTTTTT. Protein: CASSLSWRTGVNEKLFF.

The DNA for the CDR3 is TGTGCCAGCAGCTCAGCTCTAGCGGGCACAGATACGCAGTATTTT. Amino acid sequence: CASSSALAGTDTQYF. The chain joins TRBV7-2 to TRBJ2-3; 7 bases map to TRBD2. CDR3 length: 15 residues. V trimming: 4 bases; J trimming: 1 base; junction bases outside the gene matches: 5. CDR1 is SGHTA, CDR2 FQGNSA, per germline.

V gene TRBV7-2 combines with J gene TRBJ2-1; weak D call: TRBD2 (6 bases). CDR1 and CDR2 (germline): SGHTA, FQGNSA. V lost 5 bases, J lost 0 bases, and 14 bases lay in between. This CDR3 is built from 16 residues. The CDR3 loop reads CASSPPGGSSYNEQFF. The CDR3 nucleotides read TGTGCCAGCAGCCCCCCCGGGGGTAGCTCCTACAATGAGCAGTTCTTC.

In its sample, this clone was seen a few times. As DNA, the CDR3 is TGTGCCAGTAGTACGGCCGGGATAGCGGGGGGCCGGAACTACGAGCAGTACTTC. It codes for CASSTAGIAGGRNYEQYF. V gene TRBV19 combines with J gene TRBJ2-7, with 10 bases that match TRBD2. The CDR3 is 18 amino acids. Germline assignment: CDR1 LNHDA and CDR2 SQIVND (reference sequence). The ends lost 4 bases at V and 3 bases at J; junction bases unmatched: 15. The entire variable domain, with the rest obtained from reference TRBV19 and TRBJ2-7, is as follows: DGGITQSPKYLFRKEGQNVTLSCEQNLNHDAMYWYRQDPGQGLRLIYYSQIVNDFQKGDIAEGYSVSREKKESFPLTVTSAQKNPTAFYLCASSTAGIAGGRNYEQYFGPGTRLTVT.

The chain is built from TRBV18 and TRBJ1-5; weak D call: TRBD1 (5 bases). V was shortened by 3 bases and J by 1 base, with 16 bases between the two germline ends. The CDR3 length is 17 residues. The germline V gene encodes CDR1 KGHSH and CDR2 LQKENI. DNA of the CDR3: TGTGCCAGCTCACCCCGGGACGGCCGGGGGAGCAATCAGCCCCAGCATTTT. As protein: CASSPRDGRGSNQPQHF.

The chain joins TRBV11-2 to TRBJ1-6, with D possibly being TRBD1 (6 bases). Germline CDR1 and CDR2: SGHAT and FQNNGV. V gave up 0 bases and J gave up 10 bases, with 16 bases separating them. The CDR3 extends over 16 amino acids. The CDR3 loop is CASSLELGTGLSPLHF. In nucleotides, the CDR3 is TGTGCCAGCAGCTTAGAATTGGGAACAGGGTTATCACCCCTCCACTTT.

V and J are TRBV19 and TRBJ2-7; D is possibly TRBD1 (6 bases). Trimming pared 6 bases from V and 3 bases from J, leaving 12 bases between. The CDR3 totals 13 residues. Germline CDR1 LNHDA, CDR2 SQIVND (reference sequence). The CDR3 coding sequence is TGTGCCAGTAGCGGGACACCCCTCTACGAGCAGTACTTC. Translated: CASSGTPLYEQYF.

This chain connects TRBV15 to TRBJ2-5; perhaps TRBD1 as D (6 bases). The CDR3 spans 15 residues. With 1 base removed from V and 5 bases from J, the gap between germline ends came to 14 bases. Germline V gene data show CDR1 as LNHNV and CDR2 as YYDKDF (reference sequence). CDR3 protein: CATSRGPGAGETQYF. CDR3 DNA: TGTGCCACCAGCAGAGGGCCAGGGGCTGGCGAGACCCAGTACTTC.

The chain carries TRBV10-3 and TRBJ1-4; TRBD1 matches at 10 bases. The CDR3 runs to 14 residues. V was pared by 4 bases and J by 10 bases, with 6 bases of the junction left unmatched. Germline assignment: CDR1 ENHRY and CDR2 SYGVKD. The CDR3 sequence is CAISGGTGERKLFF. CDR3 nucleotide sequence: TGTGCCATCAGTGGTGGGACAGGGGAGCGAAAACTGTTTTTT.

J is TRBJ2-7 and V is TRBV4-1, with TRBD1 matching over 7 bases. Germline loops: CDR1 MGHRA, CDR2 YSYEKL. CDR3 length equals 13 residues. V shed 5 bases, J shed 2 bases, and the junction held 3 bases outside the gene matches. Here the CDR3 reads CASSAGTAYEQYF. The CDR3 DNA is TGCGCCAGCAGCGCTGGGACAGCCTACGAGCAGTACTTC.

Here the CDR3 DNA reads TGTGCCTGGAGGCAGGGAGGGCCGGGGAGTGAGCAGTTCTTC. Its translation is CAWRQGGPGSEQFF. The genes are TRBV30 and TRBJ2-1; 7 bases match TRBD2. V shed 3 bases and J 9 bases; nucleotides not matched to a gene: 11. CDR3 length equals 14 residues. Germline values: CDR1 GTSNPN, CDR2 SVGIG (reference sequence).

This sequence joins TRBV30 and TRBJ1-1; 7 bases are a match to TRBD1. In germline, CDR1 is GTSNPN, CDR2 SVGIG (reference sequence). The ends lost 6 bases at V and 1 base at J; junction bases unmatched: 11. The CDR3 is made up of 15 amino acids. The CDR3 region is CACKQGLIRNTEAFF. The CDR3 bases are TGTGCCTGTAAACAGGGGCTAATACGGAACACTGAAGCTTTCTTT. Filled out from reference TRBV30 and TRBJ1-1, the complete variable domain reads SQTIHQWPATLVQPVGSPLSLECTVEGTSNPNLYWYRQAAGRGLQLLFYSVGIGQISSEVPQNLSASRPQDRQFILSSKKLLLSDSGFYLCACKQGLIRNTEAFFGQGTRLTVV.

The chain couples TRBV28 to TRBJ2-7, with TRBD2 as a possible D gene (5 bases). V gave up 10 bases and J gave up 2 bases, with 15 bases separating them. The germline gives CDR1 MDHEN, CDR2 SYDVKM. The CDR3 contains 13 residues. DNA of the CDR3: TGTGCCACAAACCGGGGTACAGCCTACGAGCAGTACTTC. Translating gives CATNRGTAYEQYF.

V is TRBV4-3 and J is TRBJ2-4, with D uncertain. V was cut by 0 bases and J by 4 bases, with 13 bases left in between. Per germline, CDR1 LGHNA and CDR2 YSLEER. CDR3 size: 16 residues. The CDR3, as DNA: TGCGCCAGCAGCCAAGAGAAGCCGTACTTAAAAAACATTCAGTACTTC. Protein product: CASSQEKPYLKNIQYF.

The chain joins TRBV3-1 (or the pseudogene TRBV3-2) to TRBJ2-7; the match to TRBD1 covers 9 bases. The CDR3 spans 14 residues. The germline V gene encodes CDR1 LGHDT and CDR2 YNNKEL (reference sequence). The trim removed 3 bases at V and 7 bases at J, leaving 7 bases unmatched. CDR3 in amino acids: CASSHRDRAEEQYF. In DNA, the CDR3 is TGTGCCAGCAGCCATCGGGACAGGGCTGAGGAGCAGTACTTC.

The chain is built from TRBV10-3 and TRBJ2-5; 12 nucleotides agree with TRBD1. V gave up 4 bases and J gave up 4 bases; unmatched junction bases: 4. CDR1 and CDR2 (germline): ENHRY, SYGVKD. The CDR3 runs 15 residues. CDR3 bases: TGTGCCATCAGTGTGGGGACAGGGGGCCGAGAGACCCAGTACTTC. It specifies CAISVGTGGRETQYF.

This clone was observed many times. This chain joins TRBV6-6 and TRBJ1-1, with 7 bases that match TRBD1. V trimming: 4 bases; J trimming: 2 bases; junction bases outside the gene matches: 7. This CDR3 has 15 amino acids. The germline CDR1 and CDR2 sequences are MNHNY and SVGAGI (reference sequence). CDR3 protein: CASSSRGTGNTEAFF. The CDR3 DNA follows: TGTGCCAGCAGTTCCAGGGGGACGGGTAACACTGAAGCTTTCTTT.

This clone showed up just once. The gene calls are TRBV27 and TRBJ1-6; TRBD1 is a possible D gene (5 bases). Per germline, CDR1 MNHEY and CDR2 SMNVEV (reference sequence). The CDR3 totals 13 residues. V lost 10 bases to trimming and J lost 5 bases, with 12 bases between them. The CDR3 sequence is CATSGLNNSPLHF. The CDR3 nucleotides are TGTGCCACCTCGGGACTCAATAATTCACCCCTCCACTTT.